The rows below give T cell receptor beta chains drawn from one sample of a study of human T cells and chemical hapten exposure. MiXCR, run by TCRdb on the RACE reads, gives a single entry per CDR3 protein. The table has 100,000 to 150,000 distinct CDR3 sequences, around 10% seen once. The sequences come from whole blood, collected in connection with sensitization to the hapten diphenylcyclopropenone (DPC). These receptors originate from a woman in her forties or fifties with alopecia areata. Some clones in this sample may be carry-over from other donors' samples. Each CDR3 is given with its conserved first and last residue. The D gene is left open where the match is weak. Clone size is given for some rows only: seen once, a few or many times, or a class if the clone is expanded.

j_call clone_size d_call v_call cdr3_aa cdr3_nt
TRBJ2-3 many - TRBV20-1 CSVRGADTQYF TGCAGTGTGAGGGGGGCAGATACGCAGTATTTT
TRBJ1-5 - - TRBV5-1 CASSLAGGRNQPQHF TGCGCCAGCAGCTTGGCGGGAGGCCGGAATCAGCCCCAGCATTTT
TRBJ2-5 few TRBD1 TRBV3-1 CASSQEDRGIETQYF TGTGCCAGCAGCCAAGAGGACAGGGGCATTGAGACCCAGTACTTC
TRBJ2-5 few - TRBV18 CASSPLAAQETQYF TGTGCCAGCTCACCACTGGCAGCTCAAGAGACCCAGTACTTC
TRBJ2-1 - TRBD2 TRBV25-1 CASTPAGYNEQFF TGTGCCAGCACCCCAGCGGGGTACAATGAGCAGTTCTTC
TRBJ1-5 few - TRBV7-2 CASSLDQGSQPQHF TGTGCCAGCAGCTTAGATCAGGGGAGTCAGCCCCAGCATTTT
TRBJ1-1 many TRBD1 TRBV3-1 CASSRQGSPEAFF TGTGCCAGCAGCCGACAGGGCTCCCCTGAAGCTTTCTTT
TRBJ1-5 - TRBD1 TRBV5-1 CASSFGTVGQPQHF TGCGCCAGCAGCTTCGGGACAGTAGGTCAGCCCCAGCATTTT
TRBJ2-3 few - TRBV28 CASSQRGGGSTDTQYF TGTGCCAGCAGCCAAAGGGGGGGGGGAAGCACAGATACGCAGTATTTT
TRBJ2-5 - TRBD1 TRBV18 CASSHPGTGGETQYF TGTGCCAGCTCACACCCCGGGACAGGGGGCGAGACCCAGTACTTC
TRBJ2-3 - - TRBV4-1 CASSQGWGDTQYF TGCGCCAGCAGCCAAGGTTGGGGGGATACGCAGTATTTT
TRBJ2-5 few - TRBV18 CASSPTKQGETQYF TGTGCCAGCTCACCAACTAAACAGGGAGAGACCCAGTACTTC